This passage covers 15 T cell receptor beta chains from one sample sequenced in a study of cytomegalovirus exposure and HLA in healthy donors. PCR was performed using 60 Vbeta and 13 Jbeta primers. Measured with immunoSEQ multiplex PCR; TCRdb has only the in-frame clones, and not every one. The sample includes more than 150,000 clones, approximately 80% of them seen just once. Source material: PBMCs. The receptor set was obtained from a girl between 2 and 10 years old in good health and CMV-seropositive.

The CDR3 bases are TGCGCCAGCAGCATGACAGGGGGCGCCAATGAGCAGTTCTTC. Protein: CASSMTGGANEQFF. This chain uses TRBV5-1 with TRBJ2-1, with TRBD1 matching 10 bases. V lost 4 bases to trimming and J lost 6 bases; unmatched junction nucleotides: 4. The CDR3 covers 14 residues. Germline loops: CDR1 SGHRS, CDR2 YFSETQ.

The rearrangement joins TRBV6-1 to TRBJ1-2, with 7 bases aligning to TRBD1. This CDR3 has 16 amino acids. Per germline, CDR1 MNHNS and CDR2 SASEGT. V was pared by 4 bases and J by 8 bases, with 16 bases of the junction left unmatched. The CDR3 sequence is CASSATGTDVLQGYTF. The CDR3 region has the DNA TGTGCCAGCAGTGCAACGGGGACAGACGTCCTCCAAGGCTACACCTTC.

With respect to this clone: Other DNA sequences in this sample translate to the same CDR3. This chain uses TRBV27 with TRBJ2-7; D is unresolved. The germline CDR1 and CDR2 sequences are MNHEY and SMNVEV (reference sequence). The CDR3 contains 13 residues. V lost 2 bases and J 4 bases, leaving 9 bases between the germline ends. CDR3 residues: CASSLRGSYEQYF. Written as DNA, the CDR3 is TGTGCCAGCAGTTTACGAGGAAGTTACGAGCAGTACTTC.

The chain is built from TRBV28 and TRBJ2-3, with D unresolved. Germline-derived CDR1 and CDR2 are MDHEN and SYDVKM. The CDR3 consists of 15 residues. The V end lost 1 base, the J end lost 6 bases, and 14 bases lay between the germline ends. The CDR3 DNA reads as TGTGCCAGCAGTTTATTTACCAGTCTGGTGGATACGCAGTATTTT. Its translation: CASSLFTSLVDTQYF.

The rearrangement joins TRBV5-1 to TRBJ2-1; 14 bases are a match to TRBD2. Germline assignment: CDR1 SGHRS and CDR2 YFSETQ. V lost 4 bases and J lost 10; bases outside the gene matches: 7. The CDR3 sequence is 15 residues long. CDR3 sequence reads: CASSGTGTSGGEQFF. CDR3 DNA: TGCGCCAGCAGCGGAACCGGGACTAGCGGGGGAGAGCAGTTCTTC.

For the CDR3, the DNA is TGTGCCAGCCGTCACAGAGCGGGGGGGCCAACAGATACGCAGTATTTT. It is translated as CASRHRAGGPTDTQYF. The J gene is TRBJ2-3, the V gene TRBV27; 10 bases are shared with TRBD2. The CDR3 loop spans 16 amino acids. Trimming took 8 bases from V and 3 from J; bases not matched to a gene: 11. Germline CDR1 reads MNHEY; CDR2 reads SMNVEV (reference sequence).

The rearrangement links TRBV27 to TRBJ2-1; 10 bases are shared with TRBD2. V lost 6 bases, J lost 3 bases, and 2 bases stayed unmatched. The CDR3 is made up of 14 amino acids. The germline gives CDR1 MNHEY, CDR2 SMNVEV (reference sequence). The CDR3 sequence: CASSWTSGYNEQFF. Written as DNA, the CDR3 is TGTGCCAGCAGCTGGACTAGCGGCTACAATGAGCAGTTCTTC.

The rearrangement joins TRBV6-1 to TRBJ2-1, with TRBD2 as a possible D gene (5 bases). This CDR3 spans 15 amino acids. Trimming pared 5 bases from V and 6 bases from J, leaving 17 bases between. Germline assignment: CDR1 MNHNS and CDR2 SASEGT. The CDR3 loop is CASSISVGVFNEQFF. The CDR3 nucleotides read TGTGCCAGCAGTATATCCGTGGGAGTTTTCAATGAGCAGTTCTTC.

J is TRBJ1-4 and V is TRBV4-1; 7 nucleotides line up with TRBD1. The ends lost 0 bases at V and 5 bases at J; junction bases unmatched: 6. Germline CDR1 MGHRA, CDR2 YSYEKL. The CDR3 is 16 amino acids. CDR3 in amino acids: CASSQEGADRNEKLFF. DNA of the CDR3: TGCGCCAGCAGCCAAGAAGGAGCGGACAGGAATGAAAAACTGTTTTTT.

The rearrangement joins TRBV25-1 to TRBJ2-1; 11 bases align to TRBD2. With 6 bases clipped from V and 3 bases from J, the junction kept 4 bases outside the gene matches. The CDR3 consists of 15 residues. Germline V gene lookup returns CDR1 MGHDK and CDR2 SYGVNS. CDR3 protein: CASRASGRSYNEQFF. The CDR3 DNA follows: TGTGCCAGCAGAGCTAGCGGGAGGAGCTACAATGAGCAGTTCTTC.

Points on this clone: As the CDR3 is not closed by the conserved phenylalanine or tryptophan, this likely results from a read error. The chain is built from TRBV2 and TRBJ1-6, with 10 bases fitting TRBD1. CDR3 length: 14 amino acids. J gave up 7 bases and V 7 bases, and 4 bases lay outside the gene matches. CDR1 and CDR2 from the germline V gene are SNHLY and FYNNEI. The CDR3 is CASTGTGDNSPLHC. The CDR3 DNA reads TGTGCCAGCACCGGGACAGGGGACAATTCACCCCTCCACTGT.

This clone showed up just a few times. V and J are TRBV6-6 and TRBJ2-1; D is possibly TRBD1 (8 bases). The CDR3 sequence is 16 residues long. From germline, CDR1 is MNHNY and CDR2 SVGAGI (reference sequence). Between the trimmed V and J ends, which lost 6 bases and 0 bases, there was a span of 15 bases. The CDR3 nucleotides are TGTGCCAGCAGAGCCACAGGGGGGGCCTCCTACAATGAGCAGTTCTTC. Translating it yields CASRATGGASYNEQFF.

The chain employs TRBV11-3 and TRBJ2-7, with 9 bases fitting TRBD1. After removal of 6 bases from V and 5 bases from J, the junction contained 5 bases not matched to a gene. The CDR3 has 13 amino acids. In germline, CDR1 is SGHNT, CDR2 YENEEA. This CDR3 is CASRLTGGNEQYF. In nucleotides, the CDR3 is TGTGCCAGCAGACTAACAGGGGGCAACGAGCAGTACTTC. The full variable domain, completed using reference TRBV11-3 and TRBJ2-7, is EAGVVQSPRYKIIEKKQPVAFWCNPISGHNTLYWYLQNLGQGPELLIRYENEEAVDDSQLPKDRFSAERLKGVDSTLKIQPAELGDSAVYLCASRLTGGNEQYFGPGTRLTVT.

This clone was counted only a few times. This chain connects TRBV6-1 to TRBJ1-1; possible D gene TRBD1, 6 bases. With 7 bases removed from V and 1 base from J, the gap between germline ends came to 13 bases. Germline V gene lookup returns CDR1 MNHNS and CDR2 SASEGT. The CDR3 runs to 14 residues. CDR3 DNA: TGTGCCAGCAAAACGGGACAATCGAACACTGAAGCTTTCTTT. The encoded protein is CASKTGQSNTEAFF.

The chain recombines TRBV7-3 with TRBJ2-1, with D perhaps TRBD2 (5 bases). Between the trimmed V and J ends, which lost 2 bases and 4 bases, there was a span of 12 bases. Germline V gene data show CDR1 as SGHTA and CDR2 as FQGTGA. The CDR3 runs to 15 residues. This CDR3 reads CASSLGVGMYNEQFF. The DNA for the CDR3 is TGTGCCAGCAGCTTAGGTGTCGGGATGTACAATGAGCAGTTCTTC.